This T cell receptor (beta chain) was identified in a study of blood T cell repertoires in COVID-19. Looked up from germline, CDR1 is MNHEY and CDR2 is SMNVEV (reference sequence). The CDR3 spans 13 residues. J was trimmed by 12 bases and V by 3 bases; bases with no gene match: 7. Assay used: immunoSEQ multiplex PCR; TCRdb lists only in-frame clones, some missing. The sample contains 300,000 to 400,000 clones, around 87% of which appear only once. This receptor was identified in a woman aged 45-60 years who had recovered from COVID-19. Sequencing was performed on peripheral blood. J is TRBJ2-4 and V is TRBV27, with 8 bases fitting TRBD1. The CDR3 loop is CASSLFDRGDQYF. The CDR3 nucleotides are TGTGCCAGCAGTTTGTTCGACAGGGGTGATCAGTACTTC.